A selection of T cell receptor beta chains follows, all from one sample in a study of CD8+ T cells in alopecia areata. Profiled with immunoSEQ multiplex PCR; TCRdb holds only in-frame clones, not every one. The top ten hold about 14% of the sample, which has 130,000 to 150,000 clones, 87% seen once. The sequencing used CD8+ T cells sorted from blood, collected at week 0. These receptors originate from a human donor with alopecia areata. CDR3s include the opening cysteine and the closing phenylalanine or tryptophan. The D gene is left open where the match is weak. A clone size is listed for some rows: how often the clone was seen (once, few, many), or a class if it is expanded.

D gene | CDR3 length | J gene | V gene | clone size | CDR3 DNA | CDR3 protein
TRBD1 | 13 | TRBJ2-1 | TRBV19 | once | TGTGCCAGCAGGGGGCCCTCCTACAATGAGCAGTTCTTC | CASRGPSYNEQFF
TRBD1 | 15 | TRBJ1-5 | TRBV30 | - | TGTGCCTGGGCCGACAGGGCACGTAGCAATCAGCCCCAGCATTTT | CAWADRARSNQPQHF
- | 15 | TRBJ1-2 | TRBV6-6 | - | TGTGCCAGCAGTTACGAAGGGGGTGCTAACTATGGCTACACCTTC | CASSYEGGANYGYTF
- | 15 | TRBJ2-5 | TRBV9 | - | TGTGCCAGCAGCGTCTTAGAGGGAGGGGGAGAGACCCAGTACTTC | CASSVLEGGGETQYF
- | 14 | TRBJ2-2 | TRBV19 | - | TGTGCCAGTAGGGCCACAGGGAACACCGGGGAGCTGTTTTTT | CASRATGNTGELFF
TRBD1 | 15 | TRBJ2-7 | TRBV5-5 | - | TGTGCCAGCAGCTTGGGGAGGACAGGGGACTACGAGCAGTACTTC | CASSLGRTGDYEQYF
- | 14 | TRBJ1-1 | TRBV5-1 | - | TGCGCCAGCAGCTTTACGCGGGGCCGGTCTGAAGCTTTCTTT | CASSFTRGRSEAFF
TRBD2 | 14 | TRBJ2-7 | TRBV5-6 | - | TGTGCCAGCAGCTTTGGCGGGGGGGCCGCCGAGCAGTACTTC | CASSFGGGAAEQYF
- | 14 | TRBJ2-4 | TRBV29-1 | - | TGCAGCGTTGAAGGGCTACTAGCCAAAAACATTCAGTACTTC | CSVEGLLAKNIQYF
- | 14 | TRBJ2-1 | TRBV6-6 | - | TGTGCCAGCGGGAGGTCCTCCAGCGCCAATGAGCAGTTCTTC | CASGRSSSANEQFF
- | 13 | TRBJ1-2 | TRBV12-5 | - | TGTGCTAGTGGTTTGGTTACGGGGGATGGCTACACCTTC | CASGLVTGDGYTF
TRBD1 | 14 | TRBJ1-2 | TRBV27 | - | TGTGCCAGCAGCCTAGCAGGGGGCCTCTTTGGCTACACCTTC | CASSLAGGLFGYTF
TRBD1 | 14 | TRBJ2-7 | TRBV29-1 | few | TGCAGCGTTGATGGGACAGGGGGCTCCTACGAGCAGTACTTC | CSVDGTGGSYEQYF
TRBD1 | 15 | TRBJ2-7 | TRBV5-6 | - | TGTGCCAGCAGCTTTTTTGGGGACAGCTCCTACGAGCAGTACTTC | CASSFFGDSSYEQYF
- | 11 | TRBJ1-1 | TRBV27 | - | TGTGCCAGCACCCAGGGAACTGAAGCTTTCTTT | CASTQGTEAFF
- | 15 | TRBJ2-3 | TRBV9 | - | TGTGCCAGCAGCCCCCTGGGGACCCCCACAGATACGCAGTATTTT | CASSPLGTPTDTQYF
- | 12 | TRBJ2-5 | TRBV29-1 | - | TGCAGCGTTCGGCTAGGCGAAGAGACCCAGTACTTC | CSVRLGEETQYF
- | 12 | TRBJ2-3 | TRBV29-1 | once | TGCAGCGGGACTGACCGCACAGATACGCAGTATTTT | CSGTDRTDTQYF
- | 13 | TRBJ2-7 | TRBV6-5 | - | TGTGCCAGCAGTTACACCCGGGACTCCGAGCAGTACTTC | CASSYTRDSEQYF
- | 16 | TRBJ2-2 | TRBV7-3 | few | TGTGCCAGCAGCTTTTGGAGCACCTCGGACACCGGGGAGCTGTTTTTT | CASSFWSTSDTGELFF
- | 11 | TRBJ2-1 | TRBV30 | once | TGTGCCTGGAGTCGCGGCAATGAGCAGTTCTTC | CAWSRGNEQFF
TRBD2 | 16 | TRBJ2-1 | TRBV11-2 | - | TGTGCCAGCAGCTTCAGACTAGCGGGGGATGACAATGAGCAGTTCTTC | CASSFRLAGDDNEQFF
- | 10 | TRBJ2-5 | TRBV6-5 | once | TGTGCCAGCAGCCGGGACCCAGAGTACTTC | CASSRDPEYF
- | 15 | TRBJ2-5 | TRBV27 | - | TGTGCCAGCAGTTTAGGCCAGCCGCTGATGGGGACCCAGTACTTC | CASSLGQPLMGTQYF
- | 15 | TRBJ2-7 | TRBV10-3 | once | TGTGCCATCACCGAGAACGAGGACCGCTCCTACGAGCAGTACTTC | CAITENEDRSYEQYF
- | 17 | TRBJ2-2 | TRBV7-2 | - | TGTGCCAGCAAAATAGAGAGGGGGACCCCGAACACCGGGGAGCTGTTTTTT | CASKIERGTPNTGELFF
- | 14 | TRBJ2-3 | TRBV9 | - | TGTGCCAGCAGCGTAGGGGACAGCACAGATACGCAGTATTTT | CASSVGDSTDTQYF
- | 15 | TRBJ2-7 | TRBV4-1 | - | TGCGCCAGCAGCCCTTATCATGAGGGGAACTACGAGCAGTACTTC | CASSPYHEGNYEQYF
TRBD1 | 15 | TRBJ1-1 | TRBV7-6 | - | TGTGCCAGCAGCTTAGTTGACAGGGACAACACTGAAGCTTTCTTT | CASSLVDRDNTEAFF
- | 12 | TRBJ1-5 | TRBV19 | - | TGTGCCGGTAGTATGGTGATGAAGCCCCAGCATTTT | CAGSMVMKPQHF
- | 13 | TRBJ1-1 | TRBV9 | - | TGCGCCAGCAGCCCGACAGGGAACACTGAAGCTTTCTTT | CASSPTGNTEAFF
TRBD1 | 13 | TRBJ2-2 | TRBV29-1 | few | TGCAGCGTTCTAGGGGGCAGCACCGGGGAGCTGTTTTTT | CSVLGGSTGELFF
- | 14 | TRBJ1-5 | TRBV27 | - | TGTGCCAGCAGTTTATCGGGGATCAATCAGCCCCAGCATTTT | CASSLSGINQPQHF
- | 13 | TRBJ2-1 | TRBV4-1 | - | TGCGCCAGCAGCCAAGATTCGGGGAATGAGCAGTTCTTC | CASSQDSGNEQFF
- | 11 | TRBJ2-7 | TRBV6-1 | - | TGTGCCAGCAATAAGCGGTACGAGCAGTACTTC | CASNKRYEQYF
- | 12 | TRBJ2-1 | TRBV2 | - | TGCGCTACCCAGGGGTCCTACAATGAGCAGTTCTTC | CATQGSYNEQFF
- | 11 | TRBJ2-3 | TRBV4-1 | - | TGCGCCAGCAAACTAGGAGATACGCAGTATTTT | CASKLGDTQYF
- | 13 | TRBJ2-4 | TRBV29-1 | - | TGCAGCGTTGAATCAGGGGACAAAAACATTCAGTACTTC | CSVESGDKNIQYF
- | 15 | TRBJ1-1 | TRBV27 | few | TGTGCCAGCAGTTTATCGGATCGGGGGCGGACTGAAGCTTTCTTT | CASSLSDRGRTEAFF
- | 12 | TRBJ2-1 | TRBV27 | - | TGTGCCAGCAGTTTCGGGCGGAATGAGCAGTTCTTC | CASSFGRNEQFF
TRBD1 | 15 | TRBJ1-2 | TRBV18 | - | TGTGCCAGCTCACCTTGGACAGGGGGCGTGGATGGCTACACCTTC | CASSPWTGGVDGYTF
- | 15 | TRBJ2-7 | TRBV19 | - | TGTGCCAGTAGTATCGCCCAGGACATAACCTACGAGCAGTACTTC | CASSIAQDITYEQYF
- | 15 | TRBJ2-1 | TRBV2 | - | TGTGCCAGCAGTGCCGGTCAGGATTTATACAATGAGCAGTTCTTC | CASSAGQDLYNEQFF
- | 15 | TRBJ1-1 | TRBV6-6 | - | TGTGCCAGCAGTTACTCGCCTCTAACGGACACTGAAGCTTTCTTT | CASSYSPLTDTEAFF
- | 13 | TRBJ2-7 | TRBV6-4 | once | TGTGCCAGCAGTGAAGGGGAGACCTACGAGCAGTACTTC | CASSEGETYEQYF
- | 16 | TRBJ2-1 | TRBV9 | - | TGTGCCAGCAGCCCTCGCGAGGAAAACTCCTACAATGAGCAGTTCTTC | CASSPREENSYNEQFF
TRBD2 | 15 | TRBJ2-7 | TRBV5-4 | - | TGTGCCAGCAGCTTGGGAACTAGCGGGGGAAGGGAGCAGTACTTC | CASSLGTSGGREQYF
- | 15 | TRBJ2-3 | TRBV6-6 | - | TGTGCCAGCAGTTACTTCACCCCCAGGGAAGATACGCAGTATTTT | CASSYFTPREDTQYF
TRBD2 | 16 | TRBJ2-2 | TRBV5-1 | - | TGCGCCAGCAGCTTGGAGACTAGCATCAGCACCGGGGAGCTGTTTTTT | CASSLETSISTGELFF
- | 14 | TRBJ2-7 | TRBV10-3 | - | TGTGCCAGCAGTTACTCGCCGGGACCGAACGAGCAGTACTTC | CASSYSPGPNEQYF
TRBD1 | 15 | TRBJ2-1 | TRBV7-8 | - | TGTGCCAGCAGCCGAGGACAGGGGCGCTACAATGAGCAGTTCTTC | CASSRGQGRYNEQFF
- | 15 | TRBJ2-3 | TRBV29-1 | - | TGCAGCGTTGAAGATCGAGGGGGAAGCACAGATACGCAGTATTTT | CSVEDRGGSTDTQYF
- | 10 | TRBJ1-2 | TRBV9 | - | TGTGCCAGCAGCCGGTGGGGCTACACCTTC | CASSRWGYTF